This passage covers 21 T cell receptor beta chains from one sample sequenced in a study of T cell responses to AZD1222 COVID-19 vaccine. The data were produced by immunoSEQ multiplex PCR, yet TCRdb's version contains in-frame clones alone and is incomplete. The sample records 110,000 or so clones, about 89% being singletons. The sample consisted of peripheral blood, taken on day 0 of AZD1222 vaccination. The source of these receptors is an adult in good health.

The rearrangement joins TRBV6-6 to TRBJ2-2; 7 bases match TRBD1. CDR3 size: 16 residues. The V segment lost 3 bases and the J segment 4 bases; nucleotides outside the gene matches: 8. CDR1 and CDR2 (germline): MNHNY, SVGAGI (reference sequence). CDR3 loop: CASSYGTARRTGELFF. CDR3 DNA sequence: TGTGCCAGCAGTTATGGGACAGCCCGGCGCACCGGGGAGCTGTTTTTT.

The chain has TRBV6-5 and TRBJ1-3, with 9 bases identical to TRBD1. The V and J ends lost 6 bases and 7 bases, in that order; junction bases with no gene match: 10. Germline V gives CDR1 MNHEY, CDR2 SVGAGI. The length of the CDR3 is 15 residues. DNA for the CDR3: TGTGCCAGCAGGGGACAGGGAACCCAGACGAACACCATATATTTT. Translation: CASRGQGTQTNTIYF.

The gene calls are TRBV19 and TRBJ2-4; D is uncertain. This CDR3 has 14 residues. Germline CDR1 and CDR2: LNHDA and SQIVND (reference sequence). Trimming removed 5 bases from V and 6 bases from J, with 14 bases in between. The CDR3 region has the DNA TGTGCCAGTAGTCCTGATGGGTGGGTAAACATTCAGTACTTC. Protein product: CASSPDGWVNIQYF.

CDR3 nucleotide sequence: TGTGCCAGCAGGGGGCAGGGTAATCGTGAAAAACTGTTTTTT. Translated, it gives CASRGQGNREKLFF. The chain joins TRBV2 to TRBJ1-4, with D perhaps matching TRBD1 (5 bases). This CDR3 has 14 residues. The V gene lost 6 bases and the J gene lost 7 bases, with 15 bases spanning the gap. Germline V gene lookup returns CDR1 SNHLY and CDR2 FYNNEI. Full variable domain (missing parts from reference TRBV2 and TRBJ1-4): EPEVTQTPSHQVTQMGQEVILRCVPISNHLYFYWYRQILGQKVEFLVSFYNNEISEKSEIFDDQFSVERPDGSNFTLKIRSTKLEDSAMYFCASRGQGNREKLFFGSGTQLSVL.

This clone turned up a few times. The chain employs TRBV12-5 and TRBJ2-7; 9 bases match TRBD1. The junction had 7 bases not matched to a gene; V was cut back by 0 bases and J by 4 bases. The CDR3 is made up of 16 amino acids. In germline, CDR1 is LGHNT, CDR2 FRNRAP. CDR3 DNA: TGTGCTAGTGGTTTGGTAGTAGGGACAGGGTCATACGAGCAGTACTTC. This gives the protein CASGLVVGTGSYEQYF. The whole variable domain, filled in from reference TRBV12-5 and TRBJ2-7, reads DARVTQTPRHKVTEMGQEVTMRCQPILGHNTVFWYRQTMMQGLELLAYFRNRAPLDDSGMPKDRFSAEMPDATLATLKIQPSEPRDSAVYFCASGLVVGTGSYEQYFGPGTRLTVT.

The CDR3: CASSLGTSDEQFF. The CDR3 region has the DNA TGTGCCAGCAGCCTGGGGACGTCAGATGAGCAGTTCTTC. The chain joins TRBV9 to TRBJ2-1; either TRBD1 or TRBD2 may supply D (5 bases each). The V end lost 4 bases, the J end lost 8 bases, and 13 bases lay between the germline ends. The germline V gene has CDR1 SGDLS and CDR2 YYNGEE. This CDR3 region has 13 residues.

The V gene is TRBV30, the J gene TRBJ1-1, with no clear D. Trimming removed 0 bases at V and 4 bases at J, with 15 bases between. CDR1 GTSNPN and CDR2 SVGIG come from the germline V gene (reference sequence). CDR3 length: 15 amino acids. The CDR3 here is CAWSVTDLLSTEAFF. For the CDR3, the DNA is TGTGCCTGGAGTGTCACGGACCTACTGAGCACTGAAGCTTTCTTT.

This chain uses TRBV6-5 with TRBJ2-7; a weak D match, TRBD2 (6 bases). The CDR3 extends over 15 amino acids. The V end lost 6 bases, the J end lost 1 base, and 16 bases lay between the germline ends. Germline values: CDR1 MNHEY, CDR2 SVGAGI. The CDR3 sequence: CASRPRDSRSYEQYF. DNA for the CDR3: TGTGCCAGCAGACCCCGGGACTCCCGATCCTACGAGCAGTACTTC.

The chain employs TRBV27 and TRBJ2-2; D ambiguous. This CDR3 region has 17 residues. Germline values: CDR1 MNHEY, CDR2 SMNVEV (reference sequence). V lost 5 bases, J lost 1 base, and 17 bases lay in between. For the CDR3, the DNA is TGTGCCAGCAGTATTGCGCTTTGGCACCGGAACACCGGGGAGCTGTTTTTT. It encodes CASSIALWHRNTGELFF.

This clone appeared a single time. The V gene is TRBV5-1, the J gene TRBJ2-2, with D perhaps TRBD1 (6 bases). Deletions cut 4 bases from V and 6 bases from J, with 13 bases between. The CDR3 has 14 residues. CDR1 and CDR2 (germline): SGHRS, YFSETQ. DNA for the CDR3: TGCGCCAGCAGCCCCGAGGCAGGGGCCGGGGAGCTGTTTTTT. Translated, it gives CASSPEAGAGELFF.

V gene TRBV5-1 combines with J gene TRBJ1-1; perhaps TRBD1 as D (6 bases). This CDR3 contains 13 residues. Germline lookup yields CDR1 SGHRS and CDR2 YFSETQ. Deletions cut 5 bases from V and 5 bases from J, with 13 bases between. The CDR3: CASRRQVYTEAFF. The CDR3 DNA is TGCGCCAGCAGGCGACAGGTTTATACTGAAGCTTTCTTT. Based on the CDR3 plus reference TRBV5-1 and TRBJ1-1, the full variable domain is KAGVTQTPRYLIKTRGQQVTLSCSPISGHRSVSWYQQTPGQGLQFLFEYFSETQRNKGNFPGRFSGRQFSNSRSEMNVSTLELGDSALYLCASRRQVYTEAFFGQGTRLTVV.

The V and J genes are TRBV3-1 (or the pseudogene TRBV3-2) and TRBJ1-1; 8 nucleotides agree with TRBD1. The CDR3 length is 13 residues. CDR1 and CDR2 (germline): LGHDT, YNNKEL (reference sequence). After removal of 10 bases from V and 5 bases from J, the junction contained 9 bases not matched to a gene. Here the CDR3 reads CATRTQGATEAFF. The CDR3 coding sequence is TGTGCCACCCGGACGCAGGGGGCAACTGAAGCTTTCTTT.

V usage is TRBV6-6 and J usage is TRBJ2-7; 7 bases line up with TRBD2. This CDR3 region has 15 residues. Unmatched junction bases numbered 6, after V lost 4 bases and J lost 0 bases. Germline V gives CDR1 MNHNY, CDR2 SVGAGI (reference sequence). This chain's CDR3 is CASSSTSQVSYEQYF. The CDR3 nucleotides are TGTGCCAGCAGTTCGACTAGCCAGGTCTCCTACGAGCAGTACTTC.

The V call is TRBV3-1 (or the pseudogene TRBV3-2), the J call TRBJ2-2, with 8 bases fitting TRBD1. This CDR3 is built from 17 residues. CDR1 is LGHDT, CDR2 YNNKEL, per germline (reference sequence). The V segment lost 0 bases and the J segment 5 bases; nucleotides outside the gene matches: 8. The CDR3 protein is CASSQDRAGGATGELFF. DNA for the CDR3: TGTGCCAGCAGCCAAGATAGGGCAGGGGGCGCGACCGGGGAGCTGTTTTTT.

The V gene is TRBV6-6, the J gene TRBJ2-6; D might be TRBD2 (6 bases). The V end lost 5 bases, the J end lost 0 bases, and 11 bases lay between the germline ends. CDR3 length equals 16 residues. The V gene's germline CDR1 is MNHNY and CDR2 SVGAGI (reference sequence). Written as DNA, the CDR3 is TGTGCCAGCAGTAGCGGGCCCATCTCTGGGGCCAACGTCCTGACTTTC. Its translation is CASSSGPISGANVLTF.

This sequence joins TRBV3-1 (or the pseudogene TRBV3-2) and TRBJ1-5; no reliable D call. The CDR3 covers 12 residues. Germline assignment: CDR1 LGHDT and CDR2 YNNKEL (reference sequence). The V gene lost 4 bases and the J gene lost 9 bases, with 10 bases spanning the gap. This chain's CDR3 is CASSPFQGPQHF. As DNA, the CDR3 is TGTGCCAGCAGCCCATTCCAAGGGCCCCAGCATTTT.

The chain is built from TRBV24-1 and TRBJ1-4; maybe TRBD1 (5 bases). The CDR3 length is 15 residues. V gave up 4 bases and J gave up 0 bases, with 8 bases separating them. Germline CDR1 and CDR2: KGHDR and SFDVKD. This CDR3 is CATSDRAPTNEKLFF. CDR3 DNA: TGTGCCACCAGTGACAGGGCGCCAACTAATGAAAAACTGTTTTTT.

The chain recombines TRBV20-1 with TRBJ1-5; D remains unclear. V was clipped by 6 bases and J by 7 bases, with 13 bases between them. CDR1 and CDR2 from the germline V gene are DFQATT and SNEGSKA (reference sequence). The CDR3 is 12 residues long. The CDR3 DNA reads as TGCAGTGCAAGTACGACTGGCCAGCCCCAGCATTTT. The encoded protein is CSASTTGQPQHF.

The chain has TRBV7-9 and TRBJ1-4, with D possibly being TRBD1 (5 bases). The CDR3 spans 16 residues. The V gene's germline CDR1 is SEHNR and CDR2 FQNEAQ (reference sequence). The germline V and J ends were trimmed by 5 bases and 2 bases, with 15 bases remaining between them. For the CDR3, the DNA is TGTGCCAGCAGCGGACTCGCCGGGACGACTAATGAAAAACTGTTTTTT. Encoded protein: CASSGLAGTTNEKLFF.

The V call is TRBV10-1, the J call TRBJ2-2; TRBD1 is a possible D gene (5 bases). The length of the CDR3 is 14 residues. In germline, CDR1 is WNHNN, CDR2 SYGVQD (reference sequence). V was trimmed by 5 bases and J by 6 bases, leaving 13 bases between them. CDR3 bases: TGCGCCAGCAGTAAAGGAATAGGGGCCGGGGAGCTGTTTTTT. Translated: CASSKGIGAGELFF.

The rearrangement joins TRBV3-1 (or the pseudogene TRBV3-2) to TRBJ2-2, with 11 bases that match TRBD2. The germline gives CDR1 LGHDT, CDR2 YNNKEL (reference sequence). Trimming at V came to 7 bases and at J to 4 bases, leaving 2 bases not matched to a gene. The CDR3 extends over 14 amino acids. CDR3 protein: CASTGTSGTGELFF. CDR3 sequence (DNA): TGTGCCAGCACCGGGACTAGCGGCACCGGGGAGCTGTTTTTT.